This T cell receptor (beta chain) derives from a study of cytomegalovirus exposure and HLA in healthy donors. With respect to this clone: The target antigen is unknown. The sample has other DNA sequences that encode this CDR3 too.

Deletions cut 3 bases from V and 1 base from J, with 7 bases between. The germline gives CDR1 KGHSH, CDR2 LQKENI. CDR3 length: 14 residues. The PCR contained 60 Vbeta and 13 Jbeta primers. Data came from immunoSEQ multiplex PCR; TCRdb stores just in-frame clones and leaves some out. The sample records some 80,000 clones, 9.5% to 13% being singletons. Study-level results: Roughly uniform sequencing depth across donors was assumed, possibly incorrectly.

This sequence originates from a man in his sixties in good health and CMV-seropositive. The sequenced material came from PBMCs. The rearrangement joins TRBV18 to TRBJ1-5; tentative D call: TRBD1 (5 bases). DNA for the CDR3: TGTGCCAGCTCACCGGGGGGAAGCAATCAGCCCCAGCATTTT. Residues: CASSPGGSNQPQHF.